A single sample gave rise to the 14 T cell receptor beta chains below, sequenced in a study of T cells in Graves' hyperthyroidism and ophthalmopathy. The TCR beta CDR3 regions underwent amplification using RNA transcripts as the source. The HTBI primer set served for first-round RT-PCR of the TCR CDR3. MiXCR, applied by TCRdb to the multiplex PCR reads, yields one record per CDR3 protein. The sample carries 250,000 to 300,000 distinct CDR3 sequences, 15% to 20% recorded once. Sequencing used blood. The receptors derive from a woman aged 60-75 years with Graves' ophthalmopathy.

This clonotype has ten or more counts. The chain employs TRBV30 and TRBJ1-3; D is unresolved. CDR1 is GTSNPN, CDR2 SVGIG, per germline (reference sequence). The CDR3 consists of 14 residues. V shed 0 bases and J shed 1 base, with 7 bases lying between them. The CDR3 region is CAWSVGGSGNTIYF. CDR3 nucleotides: TGTGCCTGGAGTGTCGGAGGGTCTGGAAACACCATATATTTT. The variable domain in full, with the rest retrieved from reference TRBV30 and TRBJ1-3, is SQTIHQWPATLVQPVGSPLSLECTVEGTSNPNLYWYRQAAGRGLQLLFYSVGIGQISSEVPQNLSASRPQDRQFILSSKKLLLSDSGFYLCAWSVGGSGNTIYFGEGSWLTVV.

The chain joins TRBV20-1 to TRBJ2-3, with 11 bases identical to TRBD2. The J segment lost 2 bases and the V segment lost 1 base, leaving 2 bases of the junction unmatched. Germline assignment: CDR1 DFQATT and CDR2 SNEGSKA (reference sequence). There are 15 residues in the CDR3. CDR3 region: CSARGLAGYTDTQYF. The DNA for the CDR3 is TGCAGTGCTAGAGGACTAGCGGGGTACACAGATACGCAGTATTTT.

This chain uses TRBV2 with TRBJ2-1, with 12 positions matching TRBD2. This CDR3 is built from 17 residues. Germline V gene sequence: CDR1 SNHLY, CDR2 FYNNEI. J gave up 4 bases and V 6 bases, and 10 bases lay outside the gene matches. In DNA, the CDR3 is TGTGCCAGCAGCCCTCGACTAGCGGGAGTTCGGTACAATGAGCAGTTCTTC. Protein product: CASSPRLAGVRYNEQFF.

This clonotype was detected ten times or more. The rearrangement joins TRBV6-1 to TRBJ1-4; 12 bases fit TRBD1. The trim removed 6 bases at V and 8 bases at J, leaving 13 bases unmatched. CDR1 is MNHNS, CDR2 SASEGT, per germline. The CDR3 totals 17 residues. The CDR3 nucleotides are TGTGCCAGCAGAAGACAAGGGACAGGGGGCCGAGGGGAAAAACTGTTTTTT. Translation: CASRRQGTGGRGEKLFF.

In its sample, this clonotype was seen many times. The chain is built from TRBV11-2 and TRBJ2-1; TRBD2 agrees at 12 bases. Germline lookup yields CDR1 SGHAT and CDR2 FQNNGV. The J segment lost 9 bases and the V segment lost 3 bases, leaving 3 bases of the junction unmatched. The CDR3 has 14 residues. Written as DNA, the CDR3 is TGTGCCAGCAGCTTCCAGACTAGCGGGGGTGAGCAGTTCTTC. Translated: CASSFQTSGGEQFF.

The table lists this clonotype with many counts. The CDR3 protein is CATSSGEGADTQYF. The CDR3 bases are TGTGCCACCAGCAGCGGAGAGGGGGCAGATACGCAGTATTTT. The chain employs TRBV15 and TRBJ2-3; D is perhaps TRBD1 (6 bases). Per germline, CDR1 LNHNV and CDR2 YYDKDF (reference sequence). The CDR3 length is 14 residues. V lost 3 bases and J 4 bases, leaving 11 bases between the germline ends.

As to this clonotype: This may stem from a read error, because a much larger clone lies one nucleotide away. The CDR3 protein is CAISELIEAFF. The CDR3 bases are TGTGCCATCAGTGAGTTGATAGAAGCTTTCTTT. V and J are TRBV10-3 and TRBJ1-1, with D unclear. Deletions cut 1 base from V and 8 bases from J, with 5 bases between. CDR1 is ENHRY and CDR2 is SYGVKD in the germline V gene. This CDR3 region has 11 residues.

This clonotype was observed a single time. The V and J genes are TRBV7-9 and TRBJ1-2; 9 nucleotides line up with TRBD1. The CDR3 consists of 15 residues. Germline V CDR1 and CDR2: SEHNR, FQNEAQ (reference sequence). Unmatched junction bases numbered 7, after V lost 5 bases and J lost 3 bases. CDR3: CASSEGTGLYYGYTF. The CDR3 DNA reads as TGTGCCAGCAGCGAAGGGACAGGGTTGTACTATGGCTACACCTTC.

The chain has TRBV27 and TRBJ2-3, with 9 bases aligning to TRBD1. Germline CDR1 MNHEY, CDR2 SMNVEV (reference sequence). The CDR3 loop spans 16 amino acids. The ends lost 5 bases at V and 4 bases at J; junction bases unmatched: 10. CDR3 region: CASSTPGQGRADTQYF. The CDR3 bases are TGTGCCAGCAGTACTCCTGGACAGGGGAGGGCAGATACGCAGTATTTT.

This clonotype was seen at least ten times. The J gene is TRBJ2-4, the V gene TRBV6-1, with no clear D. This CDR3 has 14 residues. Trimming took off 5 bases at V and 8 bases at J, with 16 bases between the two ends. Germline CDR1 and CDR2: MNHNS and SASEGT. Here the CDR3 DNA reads TGTGCCAGCAGTACCGGGTATCGCATGGACATTCAGTACTTC. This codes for CASSTGYRMDIQYF.

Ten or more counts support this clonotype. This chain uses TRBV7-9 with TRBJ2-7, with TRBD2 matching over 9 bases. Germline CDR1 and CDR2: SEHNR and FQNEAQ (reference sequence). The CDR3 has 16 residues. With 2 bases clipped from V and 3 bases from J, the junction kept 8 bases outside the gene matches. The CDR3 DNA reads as TGTGCCAGCAGCTTAAGGCGGGAGGGCGTATTCTACGAGCAGTACTTC. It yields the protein CASSLRREGVFYEQYF.

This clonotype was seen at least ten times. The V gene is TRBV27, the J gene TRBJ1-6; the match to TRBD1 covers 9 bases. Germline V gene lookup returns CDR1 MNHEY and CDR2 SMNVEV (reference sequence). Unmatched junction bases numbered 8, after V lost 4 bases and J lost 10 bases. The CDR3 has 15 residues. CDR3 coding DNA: TGTGCCAGCAGTTCGTCGACAGGGGGAGACTCACCCCTCCACTTT. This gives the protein CASSSSTGGDSPLHF.

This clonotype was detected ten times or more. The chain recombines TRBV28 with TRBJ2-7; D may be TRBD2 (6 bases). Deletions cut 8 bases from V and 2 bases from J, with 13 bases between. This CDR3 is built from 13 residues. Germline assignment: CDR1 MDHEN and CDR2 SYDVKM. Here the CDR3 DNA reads TGTGCCAGCGCAACCGGGGGTGCCTACGAGCAGTACTTC. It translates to CASATGGAYEQYF.

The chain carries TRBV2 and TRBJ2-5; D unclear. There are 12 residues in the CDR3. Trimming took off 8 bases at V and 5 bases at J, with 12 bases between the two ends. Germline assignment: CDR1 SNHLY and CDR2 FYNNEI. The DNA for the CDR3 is TGTGCCAGCGGTCCTCTCCCGGAGACCCAGTACTTC. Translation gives CASGPLPETQYF.